Listed here are 20 T cell receptor beta chains from one sample, sequenced in a study of T-cell reconstitution after alpha-beta-depleted transplantation in children. A library of TCRbeta sequences, prepared with unique molecular identifiers, was generated. From the PCR reads, TCRdb called clonotypes with MiXCR, one entry per CDR3 protein. The profile covers 200,000 to 250,000 distinct CDR3 sequences, with 6.5% to 10% appearing a single time and almost 6.5% taken by the ten largest. The sample here was PBMCs, mostly from graft donor cells, taken 180 days after TCRalphabeta/CD19-depleted stem cell transplant. The receptors derive from a male patient younger than 18 who had a stem cell transplant for acute lymphoblastic leukemia, so the T cells may come from the graft donor.

This clonotype has at least ten counts. The CDR3 protein is CSARVLRNTEAFF. CDR3 DNA: TGCAGTGCTAGAGTACTGAGGAACACTGAAGCTTTCTTT. V gene TRBV20-1 combines with J gene TRBJ1-1; D unresolved. Trimming removed 1 base at V and 1 base at J, with 7 bases between. CDR3 size: 13 residues. From germline, CDR1 is DFQATT and CDR2 SNEGSKA (reference sequence).

In this sample, this clonotype turned up many times. The rearrangement joins TRBV9 to TRBJ2-5, with 10 bases aligning to TRBD2. The trim removed 6 bases at V and 4 bases at J, leaving 6 bases unmatched. The CDR3 runs 14 residues. Germline assignment: CDR1 SGDLS and CDR2 YYNGEE. This CDR3 reads CASTSGGAGETQYF. The CDR3 nucleotides are TGTGCCAGCACGAGCGGGGGGGCCGGAGAGACCCAGTACTTC. Full variable domain (rest looked up from reference TRBV9 and TRBJ2-5): DSGVTQTPKHLITATGQRVTLRCSPRSGDLSVYWYQQSLDQGLQFLIQYYNGEERAKGNILERFSAQQFPDLHSELNLSSLELGDSALYFCASTSGGAGETQYFGPGTRLLVL.

This clonotype was recorded at least ten times. The rearrangement links TRBV10-3 to TRBJ2-5; D is undetermined. The CDR3 consists of 13 residues. Trimming stripped 4 bases from V and 5 bases from J, with 11 bases between. The germline CDR1 and CDR2 sequences are ENHRY and SYGVKD. The chain's CDR3 is CAISGITRETQYF. CDR3 DNA: TGTGCCATCAGTGGAATTACGAGGGAGACCCAGTACTTC.

The CDR3 DNA reads as TGCGCCAGCAGTTTTTTCCCACGACAGGGTGCTTCACCCCTCCACTTT. Protein sequence: CASSFFPRQGASPLHF. The V gene is TRBV23-1, the J gene TRBJ1-6; TRBD1 matches 7 bases. TRBV23-1 is identified as an open reading frame with a role that is uncertain. Germline trimming cut 5 bases from V and 9 bases from J; bases unmatched to any gene: 13. This CDR3 spans 16 amino acids.

There are many counts of this clonotype. V is TRBV28 and J is TRBJ1-5, with D tentatively TRBD1 (6 bases). The CDR3 is 19 amino acids. Trimming left V 6 bases short and J 4 bases short, with 28 bases between. Germline values: CDR1 MDHEN, CDR2 SYDVKM. This CDR3 reads CASSPRITQGGIWNQPQHF. DNA for the CDR3: TGTGCCAGCAGCCCACGGATTACACAGGGAGGTATATGGAATCAGCCCCAGCATTTT. Drawing the rest from reference TRBV28 and TRBJ1-5, the complete variable domain is DVKVTQSSRYLVKRTGEKVFLECVQDMDHENMFWYRQDPGLGLRLIYFSYDVKMKEKGDIPEGYSVSREKKERFSLILESASTNQTSMYLCASSPRITQGGIWNQPQHFGDGTRLSIL.

This clonotype was recorded a few times. V usage is TRBV27 and J usage is TRBJ2-2; D may match TRBD1 or TRBD2 (6 bases each). Germline V gene lookup returns CDR1 MNHEY and CDR2 SMNVEV (reference sequence). The V and J ends lost 3 bases and 3 bases respectively, with 11 bases between them. CDR3 length equals 15 residues. The DNA for the CDR3 is TGTGCCAGCAGTTTGCAGGGGACTTACACCGGGGAGCTGTTTTTT. Protein product: CASSLQGTYTGELFF.

In its sample, this clonotype was seen many times. The V and J genes are TRBV29-1 and TRBJ1-3, with D perhaps matching TRBD1 (6 bases). Trimming took 6 bases from V and 0 from J, leaving 12 bases between them. From germline, CDR1 is SQVTM and CDR2 ANQGSEA. The CDR3 has 14 amino acids. The CDR3 spells CSVLDRSSGNTIYF. CDR3 in DNA: TGCAGCGTCCTAGACAGGTCCTCTGGAAACACCATATATTTT.

This clonotype was observed many times. The chain links TRBV6-5 to TRBJ1-2; no firm D call. The CDR3 is made up of 11 amino acids. CDR1 and CDR2 from the germline V gene are MNHEY and SVGAGI. Trimming removed 6 bases from V and 5 bases from J, with 7 bases in between. The CDR3 DNA reads TGTGCCAGCAGGGCCTGGTATGGCTACACCTTC. Translation gives CASRAWYGYTF.

This clonotype was counted at least ten times. At one end, the junction sequence differs from germline, possibly due to a read error. The rearrangement links TRBV7-7 to TRBJ2-3, with TRBD1 matching 9 bases. The CDR3 sequence is 14 residues long. Germline V gene lookup returns CDR1 SSHAT and CDR2 FNYEAQ (reference sequence). In DNA, the CDR3 is TGTGCTAGCAGCTTACAGGGGGCCACATATACGCAGTATTTT. Protein: CASSLQGATYTQYF.

This chain joins TRBV3-1 and TRBJ2-4; D might be TRBD2 (5 bases). This CDR3 has 15 residues. Per germline, CDR1 LGHDT and CDR2 YNNKEL (reference sequence). Trimming removed 1 base at V and 3 bases at J, with 10 bases between. The CDR3 is CASSQGGVGKNIQYF. In nucleotides, the CDR3 is TGTGCCAGCAGCCAAGGGGGAGTCGGCAAAAACATTCAGTACTTC. Full variable domain (remainder filled in from reference TRBV3-1 and TRBJ2-4): DTAVSQTPKYLVTQMGNDKSIKCEQNLGHDTMYWYKQDSKKFLKIMFSYNNKELIINETVPNRFSPKSPDKAHLNLHINSLELGDSAVYFCASSQGGVGKNIQYFGAGTRLSVL.

This clonotype has at least ten counts. This chain connects TRBV20-1 to TRBJ2-7, with D perhaps given as TRBD1 or TRBD2 (5 bases each). Germline CDR1 DFQATT, CDR2 SNEGSKA (reference sequence). The ends were cut back, 6 bases at V and 1 base at J, with 19 bases in the middle. There are 15 residues in the CDR3. The CDR3 reads CSAHARDAPSYEQYF. CDR3 in DNA: TGCAGTGCCCATGCTCGGGACGCCCCTTCCTACGAGCAGTACTTC.

This clonotype was recorded many times. The rearrangement links TRBV20-1 to TRBJ2-1; 11 bases are a match to TRBD1. The germline CDR1 and CDR2 sequences are DFQATT and SNEGSKA (reference sequence). The CDR3 runs 16 residues. The ends lost 1 base at V and 8 bases at J; junction bases unmatched: 10. The CDR3 bases are TGCAGTGCTAGAGCCCCAAGGACAGGGGGCAGCGATGAGCAGTTCTTC. Encoded protein: CSARAPRTGGSDEQFF.

This clonotype showed up many times. This chain uses TRBV9 with TRBJ2-2; TRBD2 might be the D (5 bases). The V gene lost 0 bases and the J gene lost 6 bases, with 6 bases spanning the gap. This CDR3 spans 13 amino acids. Germline CDR1 reads SGDLS; CDR2 reads YYNGEE. The CDR3 DNA sequence: TGTGCCAGCAGCGTAGGAGGGCCCGGGGAGCTGTTTTTT. Encoded protein: CASSVGGPGELFF.

This clonotype has a count of ten or more. This CDR3 is CASSPREGALETQYF. The CDR3 coding sequence is TGTGCCAGCTCACCACGGGAGGGGGCGCTGGAGACCCAGTACTTC. The V call is TRBV18, the J call TRBJ2-5; D is perhaps TRBD1 or TRBD2 (7 bases each). The CDR3 has 15 amino acids. The V gene's germline CDR1 is KGHSH and CDR2 LQKENI. The ends were cut back, 1 base at V and 5 bases at J, with 14 bases in the middle.

The genes are TRBV18 and TRBJ2-5; 9 bases are a match to TRBD1. CDR1 and CDR2 (germline): KGHSH, LQKENI. CDR3 length: 15 residues. V was clipped by 3 bases and J by 4 bases; unmatched bases: 6. CDR3 loop: CASSPGQGSSETQYF. The DNA for the CDR3 is TGTGCCAGCTCACCGGGACAGGGATCTTCAGAGACCCAGTACTTC.

The V call is TRBV20-1, the J call TRBJ2-1, with TRBD2 matching over 7 bases. The CDR3 consists of 13 residues. V shed 6 bases and J 2 bases; nucleotides not matched to a gene: 4. The germline gives CDR1 DFQATT, CDR2 SNEGSKA (reference sequence). The CDR3 protein is CSASLAAYNEQFF. For the CDR3, the DNA is TGCAGTGCGAGTCTAGCGGCCTACAATGAGCAGTTCTTC.

This clonotype has at least ten counts. The junction differs from germline at one of its ends, possibly a read error. This chain joins TRBV5-1 and TRBJ1-1, with D possibly TRBD1 on 6 matching bases. This CDR3 has 12 amino acids. Germline CDR1 reads SGHRS; CDR2 reads YFSETQ. The chain's CDR3 is CAISFQGTEAFF. DNA for the CDR3: TGCGCCATCAGCTTCCAGGGGACTGAAGCTTTCTTT. Full variable domain (missing parts from reference TRBV5-1 and TRBJ1-1): KAGVTQTPRYLIKTRGQQVTLSCSPISGHRSVSWYQQTPGQGLQFLFEYFSETQRNKGNFPGRFSGRQFSNSRSEMNVSTLELGDSALYLCAISFQGTEAFFGQGTRLTVV.

This clonotype has at least ten counts. This chain uses TRBV6-2 or TRBV6-3 with TRBJ2-6; TRBD1 agrees at 9 bases. This CDR3 contains 16 residues. From germline, CDR1 is MNHEY and CDR2 SVGEGT. J lost 0 bases, V lost 10 bases, and 7 bases had no gene match. The CDR3 region has the DNA TGTGCCACTTCCGGGACAGGGCCCTCTGGGGCCAACGTCCTGACTTTC. Encoded protein: CATSGTGPSGANVLTF.

Notes on this clonotype: This clone may be a read error of a much larger clone one base away. The V and J genes are TRBV12-3 or TRBV12-4 and TRBJ1-5; D not certain. This CDR3 comprises 14 residues. The DNA for the CDR3 is TGTGTCAGCAGTTTTCTATCCGTCAATCAGCCCCAGCATTTT. Translating gives CVSSFLSVNQPQHF.

In this sample, this clonotype turned up many times. This chain connects TRBV7-9 to TRBJ2-1, with TRBD2 identical over 10 bases. V lost 5 bases to trimming and J lost 4 bases; unmatched junction nucleotides: 11. In germline, CDR1 is SEHNR, CDR2 FQNEAQ (reference sequence). This CDR3 is built from 17 residues. The CDR3 DNA follows: TGTGCCAGCAGCCTAGAAACCCTAGCGGGGGATTACAATGAGCAGTTCTTC. It translates to CASSLETLAGDYNEQFF.